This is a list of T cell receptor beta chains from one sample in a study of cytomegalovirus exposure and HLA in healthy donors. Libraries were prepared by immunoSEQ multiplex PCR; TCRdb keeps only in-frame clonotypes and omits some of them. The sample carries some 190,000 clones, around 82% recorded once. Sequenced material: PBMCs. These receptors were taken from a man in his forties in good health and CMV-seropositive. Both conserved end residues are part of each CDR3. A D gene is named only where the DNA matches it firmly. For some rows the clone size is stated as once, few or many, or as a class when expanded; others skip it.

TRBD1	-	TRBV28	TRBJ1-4	CASRGQGGEKLFF	TGTGCCAGCAGAGGACAGGGCGGTGAAAAACTGTTTTTT
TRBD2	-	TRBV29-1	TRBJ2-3	CSVEGSGRPGTQYF	TGCAGCGTTGAGGGTAGCGGGAGACCCGGTACGCAGTATTTT
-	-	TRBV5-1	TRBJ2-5	CASSLGRLTQETQYF	TGCGCCAGCAGCTTGGGGAGACTGACTCAAGAGACCCAGTACTTC
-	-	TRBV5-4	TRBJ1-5	CASSRGGEYQPQHF	TGTGCCAGCAGCAGGGGAGGAGAGTATCAGCCCCAGCATTTT
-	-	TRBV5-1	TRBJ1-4	CASSFREGGEKLFF	TGCGCCAGCAGCTTCCGGGAAGGGGGTGAAAAACTGTTTTTT
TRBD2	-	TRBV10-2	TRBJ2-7	CASSFGTSGRLSYEQYF	TGCGCCAGCAGTTTCGGGACTAGCGGGAGATTGTCCTACGAGCAGTACTTC
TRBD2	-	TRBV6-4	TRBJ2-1	CASSAGLAAEQFF	TGTGCCAGCTCTGCGGGACTAGCGGCTGAGCAGTTCTTC
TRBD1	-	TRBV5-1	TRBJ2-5	CASRGQRETQYF	TGCGCCAGCAGGGGACAGAGGGAGACCCAGTACTTC
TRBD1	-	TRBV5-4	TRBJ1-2	CASRSRDRGASGYTF	TGTGCCAGCAGATCCCGGGACAGGGGCGCCTCGGGCTACACCTTC
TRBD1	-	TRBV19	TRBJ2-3	CASSHRGDTDTQYF	TGTGCCAGTAGTCACAGGGGAGACACAGATACGCAGTATTTT
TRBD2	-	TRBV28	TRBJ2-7	CASSPTSALSYEQYF	TGTGCCAGCAGTCCGACTAGCGCCCTCTCCTACGAGCAGTACTTC
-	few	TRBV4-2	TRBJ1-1	CASSQDLRGNTEAFF	TGTGCCAGCAGCCAAGATCTGCGGGGGAACACTGAAGCTTTCTTT
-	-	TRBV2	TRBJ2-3	CASSPTPSVVDTQYF	TGTGCCAGCAGTCCTACGCCCTCGGTTGTAGATACGCAGTATTTT
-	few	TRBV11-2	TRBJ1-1	CASSLDSEAFF	TGTGCCAGCAGCTTAGATAGTGAAGCTTTCTTT
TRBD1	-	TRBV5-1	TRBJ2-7	CASSLIPGTGVEQYF	TGCGCCAGCAGCTTGATACCCGGGACAGGGGTCGAGCAGTACTTC
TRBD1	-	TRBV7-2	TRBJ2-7	CASSLSRDSSYEQYF	TGTGCCAGCAGCCTGTCTCGGGACAGCTCCTACGAGCAGTACTTC
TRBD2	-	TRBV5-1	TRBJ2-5	CASSRGGEGTQYF	TGCGCCAGCAGCCGCGGGGGAGAGGGGACCCAGTACTTC
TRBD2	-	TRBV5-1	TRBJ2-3	CASSSTGGTDTQYF	TGCGCCAGCAGCTCGACGGGAGGTACAGATACGCAGTATTTT
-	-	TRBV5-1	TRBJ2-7	CASSSTGSDYEQYF	TGCGCCAGCAGCTCCACGGGATCGGACTACGAGCAGTACTTC
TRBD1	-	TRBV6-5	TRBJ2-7	CASSYTDRGEQYF	TGTGCCAGCAGTTACACGGACAGGGGCGAGCAGTACTTC
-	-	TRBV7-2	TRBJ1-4	CASSPDSDNEKLFF	TGTGCCAGCAGCCCCGACAGTGATAATGAAAAACTGTTTTTT
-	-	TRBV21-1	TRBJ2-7	CASSKEGGTLNEQYF	TGTGCCAGCAGCAAAGAGGGCGGGACGCTTAACGAGCAGTACTTC
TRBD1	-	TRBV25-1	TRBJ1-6	CASGGQINSPLHF	TGTGCCAGCGGGGGACAGATTAATTCACCCCTCCACTTT
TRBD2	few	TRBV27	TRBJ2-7	CASSSPGLAYEQYF	TGTGCCAGCAGTTCCCCGGGACTAGCCTACGAGCAGTACTTC
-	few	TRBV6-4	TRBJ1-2	CASSDSPAGGAGYGYTF	TGTGCCAGCAGTGACTCGCCTGCGGGGGGCGCGGGATATGGCTACACCTTC
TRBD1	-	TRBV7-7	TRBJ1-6	CASSLVELSGTVASPLHF	TGTGCCAGCAGCTTAGTTGAATTGTCCGGGACAGTTGCATCACCCCTCCACTTT
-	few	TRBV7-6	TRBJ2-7	CASSLERTEQYF	TGTGCCAGCAGCTTAGAACGAACAGAGCAGTACTTC
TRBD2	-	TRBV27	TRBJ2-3	CASSSSSGPSTDTQYF	TGTGCCAGCAGTTCGTCTAGCGGGCCGAGCACAGATACGCAGTATTTT
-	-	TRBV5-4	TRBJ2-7	CASSLASSYEQYF	TGTGCCAGCAGCTTGGCATCCTCCTACGAGCAGTACTTC